Each of the 7 T cell receptor beta chains below was sequenced from the same sample in a study of molecular identifiers for immune sequencing clone quantification. TCRdb reprocessed the PCR reads via MiXCR and lists one record per CDR3 protein. Of 400,000 to 600,000 distinct CDR3 sequences listed, 20% to 25% are singletons. Sequencing used naive CD8+ T cells from blood, with Jurkat cell RNA spiked in. Subset indicated: FACS-sorted CD8+CD4-CCR7+CD45RA+ naive T cells. The receptors originated from a human donor in good health. Some libraries in this study had Jurkat cell RNA spiked in.

This clonotype was detected a few times. The chain carries TRBV27 and TRBJ1-5; D gene ambiguous. Trimming took off 6 bases at V and 0 bases at J, with 18 bases between the two ends. CDR1 and CDR2 from the germline V gene are MNHEY and SMNVEV (reference sequence). The CDR3 contains 17 residues. DNA for the CDR3: TGTGCCAGCAGCCGATCACAGCCCTTATATAGCAATCAGCCCCAGCATTTT. Its translation: CASSRSQPLYSNQPQHF.

This clonotype was counted many times. The gene calls are TRBV7-9 and TRBJ2-7; 7 bases agree with TRBD2. Trimming removed 7 bases from V and 2 bases from J; junction bases left unmatched: 8. Germline assignment: CDR1 SEHNR and CDR2 FQNEAQ (reference sequence). The CDR3 covers 14 residues. Here the CDR3 DNA reads TGTGCCAGCATCCCGAGCGGGACTCCCTACGAGCAGTACTTC. Translation gives CASIPSGTPYEQYF. Drawing the rest from reference TRBV7-9 and TRBJ2-7, the complete variable domain is DTGVSQNPRHKITKRGQNVTFRCDPISEHNRLYWYRQTLGQGPEFLTYFQNEAQLEKSRLLSDRFSAERPKGSFSTLEIQRTEQGDSAMYLCASIPSGTPYEQYFGPGTRLTVT.

Note on this clonotype: A much more abundant neighbour one base away suggests this may be a read error. The CDR3 reads CASRNGRAITDTRYF. CDR3 nucleotides: TGTGCCAGCAGAAACGGGAGGGCCATCACAGATACGCGGTATTTT. The V gene is TRBV2, the J gene TRBJ2-3, with 8 positions matching TRBD2. Per the germline V gene, CDR1 is SNHLY and CDR2 is FYNNEI. The CDR3 loop spans 15 amino acids. Full variable domain (rest looked up from reference TRBV2 and TRBJ2-3): EPEVTQTPSHQVTQMGQEVILRCVPISNHLYFYWYRQILGQKVEFLVSFYNNEISEKSEIFDDQFSVERPDGSNFTLKIRSTKLEDSAMYFCASRNGRAITDTRYFGPGTRLTVL.

This clonotype has only a few counts. The chain employs TRBV12-3 or TRBV12-4 and TRBJ2-7; possibly TRBD1 or TRBD2 for D (5 bases each). This CDR3 region has 13 residues. Trimming removed 8 bases from V and 4 bases from J, with 15 bases in between. CDR3 DNA sequence: TGTGCCAGCTCCTCGGGGCTCCAATACGAGCAGTACTTC. Translation gives CASSSGLQYEQYF.

This chain links TRBV20-1 with TRBJ2-1; 7 bases align to TRBD2. The J segment lost 0 bases and the V segment lost 6 bases, leaving 5 bases of the junction unmatched. The germline V gene has CDR1 DFQATT and CDR2 SNEGSKA (reference sequence). The CDR3 has 14 residues. The CDR3 coding sequence is TGCAGTGCAGGCGGGAGCTACTCCTACAATGAGCAGTTCTTC. This codes for CSAGGSYSYNEQFF.

This clonotype appeared a few times. The chain joins TRBV20-1 to TRBJ1-4, with 7 bases matching TRBD1. The CDR3 has 11 residues. Germline V gene sequence: CDR1 DFQATT, CDR2 SNEGSKA (reference sequence). The V and J ends lost 4 bases and 14 bases, in that order; junction bases with no gene match: 7. This chain's CDR3 is CSATPGGRLFF. Written as DNA, the CDR3 is TGCAGTGCTACCCCAGGGGGAAGGCTGTTTTTT.

This clonotype was seen more than once but under ten times. The V call is TRBV27, the J call TRBJ1-2; D may be TRBD1 (5 bases). There are 14 residues in the CDR3. V shed 3 bases and J shed 3 bases, with 11 bases lying between them. CDR1 MNHEY and CDR2 SMNVEV come from the germline V gene (reference sequence). The CDR3 here is CASSLTAYYYGYTF. Here the CDR3 DNA reads TGTGCCAGCAGTTTGACAGCTTACTACTATGGCTACACCTTC.